This T cell receptor (beta chain) was observed in a study of blood T cell repertoires in COVID-19. As for the study in general: There were acute and convalescent COVID-19 samples, and they came from the United States, Italy and Spain. PBMCs, B-cell-depleted T cells, or T cells provided the cDNA or gDNA that made up the material.

Original processing notes: Estimates of nucleated cell counts were drawn from the amplification of reference gene primers. TCRdb keeps only in-frame clones here, not all; method: immunoSEQ multiplex PCR. V, J and clone size are taken as reported in that table, and D and trimming were inferred from the DNA itself. The sample has 390,000 or so clones, 90% seen once. Sequencing was done on a sample of peripheral blood. The source of this sequence is a young man with active or convalescent COVID-19.

CDR3 amino acids: CASSNTGAYEQYF. CDR3 in DNA: TGTGCCAGTAGCAACACAGGGGCCTACGAGCAGTACTTC. V and J are TRBV19 and TRBJ2-7, with 7 bases that match TRBD1. The CDR3 covers 13 residues. Trimming cost V 6 bases and J 2 bases; bases outside gene matches: 4. The germline gives CDR1 LNHDA, CDR2 SQIVND (reference sequence).